One sample yielded the 32 T cell receptor beta chains listed below, sequenced in a study of cytomegalovirus exposure and HLA in healthy donors. TCRdb's table, derived via immunoSEQ multiplex PCR, lists solely in-frame clones and lacks some. The table has tens of thousands of clones, approximately 96% seen once. Sequenced input: PBMCs. The source is a young man in good health and CMV-seronegative.

This chain uses TRBV5-1 with TRBJ2-3; 14 bases align to TRBD2. CDR3 length equals 18 residues. Trimming cost V 2 bases and J 0 bases; bases outside gene matches: 5. Germline V CDR1 and CDR2: SGHRS, YFSETQ. CDR3 protein: CASSFGLAGGPSTDTQYF. The CDR3 coding sequence is TGCGCCAGCAGCTTCGGACTAGCGGGAGGCCCTAGCACAGATACGCAGTATTTT.

V and J are TRBV6-1 and TRBJ2-5, with a weak D call TRBD2 (6 bases). Between the trimmed V and J ends, which lost 7 bases and 4 bases, there was a span of 16 bases. Germline CDR1 MNHNS, CDR2 SASEGT. The CDR3 is 14 amino acids. CDR3 DNA sequence: TGTGCCAGCACCCCCAATGGGGAGGTAGAGACCCAGTACTTC. Protein product: CASTPNGEVETQYF.

The chain uses TRBV5-1 and TRBJ2-2; TRBD2 aligns across 12 bases. The CDR3 is made up of 17 amino acids. Germline V CDR1 and CDR2: SGHRS, YFSETQ. The V and J ends lost 4 bases and 0 bases, in that order; junction bases with no gene match: 4. CDR3 sequence (DNA): TGCGCCAGCAGCCGCGGGACTAGCGGGCCGAACACCGGGGAGCTGTTTTTT. This sequence encodes CASSRGTSGPNTGELFF.

This sequence joins TRBV5-4 and TRBJ2-7; TRBD1 is a possible D gene (6 bases). The CDR3 is 14 residues long. Between the trimmed V and J ends, which lost 4 bases and 3 bases, there was a span of 14 bases. The germline V gene has CDR1 SGHNT and CDR2 YYREEE (reference sequence). The CDR3 nucleotides read TGTGCCAGCAGCACCAGCGGACAGCACTACGAGCAGTACGTC. It translates to CASSTSGQHYEQYV.

The chain couples TRBV9 to TRBJ2-2; D is perhaps TRBD2 (6 bases). V lost 4 bases to trimming and J lost 4 bases, with 23 bases between them. The CDR3 loop spans 18 amino acids. The germline V gene encodes CDR1 SGDLS and CDR2 YYNGEE. This CDR3 is CASSHPRRAGSVTGELFF. The CDR3 DNA is TGTGCCAGCAGCCACCCGAGGAGGGCCGGGTCCGTCACCGGGGAGCTGTTTTTT.

The V gene is TRBV19, the J gene TRBJ2-7, with 7 bases lining up with TRBD1. V shed 6 bases and J 0 bases; nucleotides not matched to a gene: 5. There are 14 residues in the CDR3. The germline V gene has CDR1 LNHDA and CDR2 SQIVND (reference sequence). The CDR3, as DNA: TGTGCCAGTAGGAGAGGGGGCACCTCCTACGAGCAGTACTTC. It specifies CASRRGGTSYEQYF.

This clone appeared a single time. The V call is TRBV7-9, the J call TRBJ1-1, with D possibly TRBD1 on 6 matching bases. V lost 8 bases and J lost 1, with 14 bases in between. This CDR3 comprises 14 residues. The germline V gene has CDR1 SEHNR and CDR2 FQNEAQ (reference sequence). The DNA of the CDR3 is TGTGCCAGCGGACAGCCCGGCAGGAACACTGAAGCTTTCTTT. It yields the protein CASGQPGRNTEAFF.

The V call is TRBV4-2, the J call TRBJ1-2; a possible D gene is TRBD1 (5 bases). There are 14 residues in the CDR3. The germline CDR1 and CDR2 sequences are LGHNA and YNFKEQ. The V end was cut by 0 bases, the J end by 7 bases, with 12 bases between. The CDR3 region has the DNA TGTGCCAGCAGCCAAGAGGCTCAGGGAAGTGGCTACACCTTC. Protein: CASSQEAQGSGYTF.

This clone was found once. This chain joins TRBV27 and TRBJ1-5; D might be TRBD1 (6 bases). Trimming stripped 7 bases from V and 1 base from J, with 11 bases between. Germline loops: CDR1 MNHEY, CDR2 SMNVEV (reference sequence). The CDR3 contains 14 residues. Here the CDR3 reads CASNRQGSNQPQHF. DNA of the CDR3: TGTGCCAGCAACCGTCAGGGGAGCAATCAGCCCCAGCATTTT.

The chain joins TRBV7-8 to TRBJ2-5; D is undetermined. V was clipped by 2 bases and J by 4 bases, with 11 bases between them. Germline CDR1 and CDR2: SGHVS and FQNEAQ. CDR3 length equals 14 residues. The CDR3 here is CASSLRFSGETQYF. Written as DNA, the CDR3 is TGTGCCAGCAGCTTAAGATTTTCGGGAGAGACCCAGTACTTC. Combining the CDR3 with reference TRBV7-8 and TRBJ2-5 gives the whole variable domain GAGVSQSPRYKVAKRGQDVALRCDPISGHVSLFWYQQALGQGPEFLTYFQNEAQLDKSGLPSDRFFAERPEGSVSTLKIQRTQQEDSAVYLCASSLRFSGETQYFGPGTRLLVL.

The gene calls are TRBV6-4 and TRBJ2-7; D is possibly TRBD1 (6 bases). Trimming left V 11 bases short and J 0 bases short, with 20 bases between. The CDR3 spans 15 residues. Germline-derived CDR1 and CDR2 are MRHNA and SNTAGT. The CDR3 region has the DNA TGTGCCGCAGGGGCCCAGGGACCGAACTCCTACGAGCAGTACTTC. This translates into CAAGAQGPNSYEQYF.

This chain joins TRBV29-1 and TRBJ2-1; the match to TRBD2 covers 8 bases. CDR1 is SQVTM and CDR2 is ANQGSEA in the germline V gene. The CDR3 is 16 residues long. V lost 1 base and J lost 7; bases outside the gene matches: 12. This chain's CDR3 is CSVEAVGGRFINEQFF. In nucleotides, the CDR3 is TGCAGCGTTGAAGCGGTCGGCGGGAGGTTTATAAATGAGCAGTTCTTC.

The chain combines TRBV10-3 with TRBJ2-2; 13 positions match TRBD2. This CDR3 is built from 14 residues. Germline V gene data show CDR1 as ENHRY and CDR2 as SYGVKD. Trimming cost V 10 bases and J 5 bases; bases outside gene matches: 4. This CDR3 is CATLAGGPTGELFF. The CDR3 DNA follows: TGTGCCACACTAGCGGGAGGGCCGACCGGGGAGCTGTTTTTT.

The V call is TRBV19, the J call TRBJ1-1; D is unclear. CDR3 length: 14 amino acids. The V and J ends lost 5 bases and 7 bases respectively, with 17 bases between them. Germline V lookup: CDR1 LNHDA, CDR2 SQIVND (reference sequence). The chain's CDR3 is CASSLVAGGDEAFF. The CDR3 nucleotides are TGTGCCAGTAGTCTGGTGGCAGGAGGCGATGAAGCTTTCTTT.

The rearrangement joins TRBV28 to TRBJ2-1; D not certain. V was clipped by 1 base and J by 6 bases, with 16 bases between them. This CDR3 region has 16 residues. Germline V gene data show CDR1 as MDHEN and CDR2 as SYDVKM. The DNA of the CDR3 is TGTGCCAGCAGTTTATTTTCAGGCACGTCTACCAATGAGCAGTTCTTC. Amino acids: CASSLFSGTSTNEQFF. The full variable domain, its missing parts supplied by reference TRBV28 and TRBJ2-1, is DVKVTQSSRYLVKRTGEKVFLECVQDMDHENMFWYRQDPGLGLRLIYFSYDVKMKEKGDIPEGYSVSREKKERFSLILESASTNQTSMYLCASSLFSGTSTNEQFFGPGTRLTVL.

The chain combines TRBV4-1 with TRBJ1-2; the D gene is possibly TRBD1 (6 bases). The CDR3 runs 18 residues. The ends were cut back, 0 bases at V and 4 bases at J, with 21 bases in the middle. In germline, CDR1 is MGHRA, CDR2 YSYEKL. The CDR3 here is CASSQDRTQGSWLYGYTF. DNA of the CDR3: TGCGCCAGCAGCCAAGATCGGACACAGGGAAGTTGGCTCTATGGCTACACCTTC.

This clone was seen once. V gene TRBV5-4 combines with J gene TRBJ2-5, with TRBD2 identical over 8 bases. Germline CDR1 reads SGHNT; CDR2 reads YYREEE (reference sequence). Trimming removed 0 bases from V and 4 bases from J; junction bases left unmatched: 8. This CDR3 has 16 residues. CDR3 nucleotides: TGTGCCAGCAGCTTGGATGGCGGGGGGTCAGGAGAGACCCAGTACTTC. Its translation: CASSLDGGGSGETQYF.

The chain carries TRBV29-1 and TRBJ2-3; 8 bases map to TRBD2. This CDR3 region has 15 residues. Germline V gene lookup returns CDR1 SQVTM and CDR2 ANQGSEA. The ends lost 3 bases at V and 5 bases at J; junction bases unmatched: 10. CDR3 nucleotides: TGCAGCGTTGACGGGTCCAGCGGGAGAAGAGATACGCAGTATTTT. This codes for CSVDGSSGRRDTQYF.

The chain joins TRBV5-1 to TRBJ1-1; the D gene is possibly TRBD1 (5 bases). This CDR3 has 15 amino acids. V was shortened by 0 bases and J by 4 bases, with 13 bases between the two germline ends. In germline, CDR1 is SGHRS, CDR2 YFSETQ. CDR3 residues: CASSLDGGVGTEAFF. DNA of the CDR3: TGCGCCAGCAGCTTGGATGGGGGGGTAGGCACTGAAGCTTTCTTT.

V usage is TRBV5-1 and J usage is TRBJ1-1; 9 bases are a match to TRBD1. Germline V gene lookup returns CDR1 SGHRS and CDR2 YFSETQ. Trimming removed 5 bases from V and 6 bases from J; junction bases left unmatched: 14. The length of the CDR3 is 16 residues. CDR3 sequence (DNA): TGCGCCAGCAGTTCCGGGACAGGGCATTCCCTAGCTGAAGCTTTCTTT. It specifies CASSSGTGHSLAEAFF.

The gene calls are TRBV6-5 and TRBJ2-2, with 9 bases aligning to TRBD1. The CDR3 totals 15 residues. Germline CDR1 reads MNHEY; CDR2 reads SVGAGI. Losses at the gene ends were 0 bases for V and 6 bases for J; bases not matched to a gene: 2. CDR3 sequence (DNA): TGTGCCAGCAGTTACTCGAGGACAGGGGCCGGGGAGCTGTTTTTT. This codes for CASSYSRTGAGELFF.

The chain combines TRBV4-1 with TRBJ2-1; 10 bases are a match to TRBD2. Germline trimming cut 0 bases from V and 4 bases from J; bases unmatched to any gene: 6. The CDR3 contains 17 residues. Germline-derived CDR1 and CDR2 are MGHRA and YSYEKL. The CDR3 loop is CASSQEGSGRVYNEQFF. CDR3 nucleotide sequence: TGCGCCAGCAGCCAAGAGGGCAGCGGGAGGGTGTACAATGAGCAGTTCTTC.

This clone was counted a single time. The V and J genes are TRBV6-5 and TRBJ2-1; 7 bases map to TRBD1. CDR1 is MNHEY and CDR2 is SVGAGI in the germline V gene. V shed 5 bases and J 8 bases; nucleotides not matched to a gene: 9. The CDR3 is 14 residues long. The CDR3 sequence is CASSRGGAIYEQFF. DNA of the CDR3: TGTGCCAGCAGTAGAGGGGGCGCCATATATGAGCAGTTCTTC.

The chain couples TRBV19 to TRBJ1-2; D possibly corresponds to TRBD1 (6 bases). V dropped 7 bases and J dropped 3 bases, with 12 bases sitting between them. The germline V gene has CDR1 LNHDA and CDR2 SQIVND (reference sequence). This CDR3 comprises 13 residues. The CDR3: CASNPDRDYGYTF. In DNA, the CDR3 is TGTGCCAGTAACCCGGACAGAGACTATGGCTACACCTTC.

V gene TRBV19 combines with J gene TRBJ1-4, with a weak D call TRBD1 (5 bases). Germline CDR1 and CDR2: LNHDA and SQIVND (reference sequence). This CDR3 has 15 amino acids. V lost 5 bases and J lost 4, with 14 bases in between. The CDR3 DNA sequence: TGTGCCAGTAGTCCCTGGGGCCATCTTAATGAAAAACTGTTTTTT. Translated: CASSPWGHLNEKLFF.

This clone came up once. Additional DNA sequences in this sample encode the identical CDR3. The rearrangement links TRBV27 to TRBJ1-1, with unresolved D. This CDR3 spans 13 amino acids. CDR1 is MNHEY and CDR2 is SMNVEV in the germline V gene (reference sequence). The germline V and J ends were trimmed by 5 bases and 1 base, with 8 bases remaining between them. CDR3 in amino acids: CASSLRENTEAFF. CDR3 DNA sequence: TGTGCCAGCAGTCTCCGGGAGAACACTGAAGCTTTCTTT.

This clone was observed a single time. J is TRBJ2-5 and V is TRBV6-5; D uncertain. Trimming stripped 5 bases from V and 1 base from J, with 8 bases between. CDR3 length equals 13 residues. Germline assignment: CDR1 MNHEY and CDR2 SVGAGI. The CDR3: CASSVGSQETQYF. DNA of the CDR3: TGTGCCAGCAGTGTTGGCAGCCAAGAGACCCAGTACTTC.

The CDR3 region has the DNA TGTGCCAGCACCATGGACAGGGTTGGCACTGAAGCTTTCTTT. Translation: CASTMDRVGTEAFF. This chain uses TRBV7-9 with TRBJ1-1, with TRBD1 identical over 8 bases. CDR1 SEHNR and CDR2 FQNEAQ come from the germline V gene (reference sequence). The V segment lost 7 bases and the J segment 4 bases; nucleotides outside the gene matches: 8. The CDR3 has 14 residues.

The genes are TRBV19 and TRBJ1-5, with TRBD1 matching over 7 bases. Germline trimming cut 1 base from V and 4 bases from J; bases unmatched to any gene: 7. There are 16 residues in the CDR3. Germline V gene lookup returns CDR1 LNHDA and CDR2 SQIVND (reference sequence). For the CDR3, the DNA is TGTGCCAGTAGTATAGTACCGGGACAGAGGAATCAGCCCCAGCATTTT. Translated, it gives CASSIVPGQRNQPQHF.

This chain joins TRBV5-1 and TRBJ2-7, with a weak D call TRBD2 (8 bases). CDR1 SGHRS and CDR2 YFSETQ come from the germline V gene. The CDR3 length is 15 residues. Trimming removed 4 bases at V and 4 bases at J, with 18 bases between. The CDR3 bases are TGCGCCAGCAGCCCGGGGGGGACAGAGGCGTACGAGCAGTACTTC. This sequence encodes CASSPGGTEAYEQYF.

The chain has TRBV6-5 and TRBJ2-6, with a weak D call TRBD2 (6 bases). The CDR3 totals 14 residues. Trimming removed 8 bases at V and 2 bases at J, with 10 bases between. Germline V gene lookup returns CDR1 MNHEY and CDR2 SVGAGI. For the CDR3, the DNA is TGTGCCAGCTCTGGAGGGGCTGGGGCCAACGTCCTGACTTTC. Residues: CASSGGAGANVLTF.

The chain links TRBV10-1 to TRBJ2-3; D is perhaps TRBD2 (5 bases). The CDR3 totals 15 residues. V lost 6 bases to trimming and J lost 3 bases, with 16 bases between them. In germline, CDR1 is WNHNN, CDR2 SYGVQD (reference sequence). CDR3: CASSNDRGPTDTQYF. The DNA of the CDR3 is TGCGCCAGCAGCAATGACCGGGGTCCGACAGATACGCAGTATTTT.